These 10 T cell receptor beta chains originate from one sample sequenced in a study of Ad26.COV2.S vaccination and SARS-CoV-2 variants. The treatment denotes: roughly 18 received Ad26.COV2.S at low or high dose, single or two shots; several received placebo; per-sample allocation not given. Day 63 after the first injection of vaccine or placebo was the sampling time. Assay used: immunoSEQ multiplex PCR; TCRdb lists only in-frame clones, some missing. The data show about 390,000 clones, around 93% seen once. Here the sequenced sample was peripheral blood, taken in a trial of Ad26.COV2.S vaccine versus placebo. The receptors here all came from a person between 18 and 65 years old who received the Ad26.COV2.S COVID-19 vaccine or a placebo.

The rearrangement links TRBV2 to TRBJ2-3; unclear D gene. V lost 6 bases to trimming and J lost 0 bases, with 16 bases between them. Germline V gives CDR1 SNHLY, CDR2 FYNNEI. The CDR3 runs 16 residues. CDR3 coding DNA: TGTGCCAGCAGCGACATGACCGGAACTAGCACAGATACGCAGTATTTT. Protein product: CASSDMTGTSTDTQYF. The entire variable domain, with the rest obtained from reference TRBV2 and TRBJ2-3, is as follows: EPEVTQTPSHQVTQMGQEVILRCVPISNHLYFYWYRQILGQKVEFLVSFYNNEISEKSEIFDDQFSVERPDGSNFTLKIRSTKLEDSAMYFCASSDMTGTSTDTQYFGPGTRLTVL.

This rearrangement joins TRBV30 to TRBJ2-5; TRBD1 matches 11 bases. The J segment lost 5 bases and the V segment lost 3 bases, leaving 14 bases of the junction unmatched. Germline loops: CDR1 GTSNPN, CDR2 SVGIG (reference sequence). The CDR3 is 17 residues long. The CDR3 bases are TGTGCCTGGAGCCTCCTCCTTGGGACAGGGGGACGGGAGACCCAGTACTTC. Translation gives CAWSLLLGTGGRETQYF.

This clone was observed a few times. This chain joins TRBV11-2 and TRBJ1-4; D possibly corresponds to TRBD1 (5 bases). Deletions cut 5 bases from V and 4 bases from J, with 11 bases between. Germline CDR1 SGHAT, CDR2 FQNNGV. The CDR3 covers 14 residues. CDR3 sequence (DNA): TGTGCCAGCAGCCCGGGACCGCTTAATGAAAAACTGTTTTTT. Encoded protein: CASSPGPLNEKLFF. Together with reference TRBV11-2 and TRBJ1-4, the CDR3 gives the full variable domain: EAGVAQSPRYKIIEKRQSVAFWCNPISGHATLYWYQQILGQGPKLLIQFQNNGVVDDSQLPKDRFSAERLKGVDSTLKIQPAKLEDSAVYLCASSPGPLNEKLFFGSGTQLSVL.

The V gene is TRBV12-3 or TRBV12-4, the J gene TRBJ1-5, with D hard to call. This CDR3 is 13 amino acids long. Trimming took 3 bases from V and 7 from J, leaving 10 bases between them. CDR3 loop: CASSLLRIQPQHF. The CDR3 DNA follows: TGTGCCAGCAGTTTGCTCAGGATACAGCCCCAGCATTTT.

CDR3 DNA: TGTGCCAGCTCTAGAGACAGGGGCCATAATTCACCCCTCCACTTT. Translation gives CASSRDRGHNSPLHF. V gene TRBV18 combines with J gene TRBJ1-6, with 8 bases identical to TRBD1. The V segment lost 6 bases and the J segment 5 bases; nucleotides outside the gene matches: 6. Per the germline V gene, CDR1 is KGHSH and CDR2 is LQKENI. The CDR3 totals 15 residues. Using reference TRBV18 and TRBJ1-6 for the parts outside the CDR3, the full variable domain is NAGVMQNPRHLVRRRGQEARLRCSPMKGHSHVYWYRQLPEEGLKFMVYLQKENIIDESGMPKERFSAEFPKEGPSILRIQQVVRGDSAAYFCASSRDRGHNSPLHFGNGTRLTVT.

This chain links TRBV7-9 with TRBJ2-2; a possible D gene is TRBD2 (6 bases). This CDR3 is 17 amino acids long. With 1 base removed from V and 1 base from J, the gap between germline ends came to 13 bases. The germline gives CDR1 SEHNR, CDR2 FQNEAQ (reference sequence). This CDR3 reads CASSLELSGLNTGELFF. The CDR3 region has the DNA TGTGCCAGCAGCTTAGAGCTCAGCGGGCTGAACACCGGGGAGCTGTTTTTT.

This chain uses TRBV7-9 with TRBJ1-3; D is perhaps TRBD1 (5 bases). The germline V and J ends were trimmed by 0 bases and 2 bases, with 14 bases remaining between them. The CDR3 runs to 17 residues. Germline V CDR1 and CDR2: SEHNR, FQNEAQ (reference sequence). The DNA of the CDR3 is TGTGCCAGCAGCTTAGCGACGGCGGGGCCTGCTGGAAACACCATATATTTT. Translation: CASSLATAGPAGNTIYF. The full variable domain, with the rest looked up from reference TRBV7-9 and TRBJ1-3, is DTGVSQNPRHKITKRGQNVTFRCDPISEHNRLYWYRQTLGQGPEFLTYFQNEAQLEKSRLLSDRFSAERPKGSFSTLEIQRTEQGDSAMYLCASSLATAGPAGNTIYFGEGSWLTVV.

The chain links TRBV25-1 to TRBJ1-5, with 9 bases lining up with TRBD1. The CDR3 has 14 amino acids. The V gene end was trimmed by 3 bases and the J gene end by 7 bases; junction bases not matched to a gene: 4. Germline CDR1 MGHDK, CDR2 SYGVNS. CDR3 region: CASSDRTGAQPQHF. The DNA of the CDR3 is TGTGCCAGCAGTGACCGGACAGGGGCACAGCCCCAGCATTTT.

The CDR3 region is CASSQDRRGLDTEAFF. CDR3 coding DNA: TGTGCCAGCAGCCAAGATCGCCGGGGGTTGGACACTGAAGCTTTCTTT. The V gene is TRBV3-1 (or the pseudogene TRBV3-2), the J gene TRBJ1-1; D is possibly TRBD1 (5 bases). The CDR3 length is 16 residues. Germline CDR1 LGHDT, CDR2 YNNKEL (reference sequence). V was trimmed by 0 bases and J by 3 bases, leaving 14 bases between them.

This chain joins TRBV18 and TRBJ2-5; 9 positions match TRBD2. Germline-derived CDR1 and CDR2 are KGHSH and LQKENI. Trimming removed 3 bases from V and 1 base from J; junction bases left unmatched: 6. The CDR3 length is 16 residues. CDR3 in amino acids: CASSPSTSGAQETQYF. CDR3 coding DNA: TGTGCCAGCTCACCCTCGACTAGCGGAGCCCAAGAGACCCAGTACTTC.